The 8 T cell receptor beta chains below come from one sample, sequenced in a study of molecular identifiers for immune sequencing clone quantification. TCRdb recomputed calls from the PCR reads with MiXCR, one row per CDR3 protein. Of approximately 93,000 distinct CDR3 sequences in the sample, nearly 25% were seen once. Sequenced: naive CD8+ T cells from blood, with Jurkat cell RNA spiked in. Subset denoted: FACS-sorted CD8+CD4-CCR7+CD45RA+ naive T cells. Receptor source: a human donor in good health. Some libraries in this study had Jurkat cell RNA spiked in.

This clonotype was seen ten or more times. The rearrangement links TRBV9 to TRBJ2-5; D may be TRBD2 (5 bases). Trimming removed 1 base from V and 2 bases from J, with 12 bases in between. The CDR3 is 15 residues long. Looked up from germline, CDR1 is SGDLS and CDR2 is YYNGEE. CDR3 in amino acids: CASSVTWTSQETQYF. The CDR3 DNA sequence: TGTGCCAGCAGCGTAACCTGGACTTCACAAGAGACCCAGTACTTC. Complete variable domain (other parts from reference TRBV9 and TRBJ2-5): DSGVTQTPKHLITATGQRVTLRCSPRSGDLSVYWYQQSLDQGLQFLIQYYNGEERAKGNILERFSAQQFPDLHSELNLSSLELGDSALYFCASSVTWTSQETQYFGPGTRLLVL.

V and J are TRBV19 and TRBJ1-5; D might be TRBD1 (6 bases). V lost 10 bases, J lost 7 bases, and 17 bases lay in between. Germline V gives CDR1 LNHDA, CDR2 SQIVND (reference sequence). The CDR3 length is 13 residues. The CDR3 DNA reads TGTGCCACCCGTACAGGGAGGACACAGCCCCAGCATTTT. This codes for CATRTGRTQPQHF.

In this sample, this clonotype turned up many times. This sequence joins TRBV28 and TRBJ2-7, with TRBD2 as a possible D gene (5 bases). CDR1 is MDHEN and CDR2 is SYDVKM in the germline V gene. The CDR3 is 15 residues long. V was trimmed by 1 base and J by 3 bases, leaving 13 bases between them. CDR3 residues: CASSLFRGMNYEQYF. For the CDR3, the DNA is TGTGCCAGCAGTTTATTTAGAGGGATGAACTACGAGCAGTACTTC.

The chain carries TRBV19 and TRBJ2-2; 8 bases fit TRBD1. There are 15 residues in the CDR3. CDR1 is LNHDA, CDR2 SQIVND, per germline (reference sequence). The V and J ends lost 5 bases and 4 bases, in that order; junction bases with no gene match: 6. The CDR3 sequence is CASSLGQGFTGELFF. CDR3 DNA: TGTGCCAGTAGTCTTGGACAGGGCTTCACCGGGGAGCTGTTTTTT.

Concerning this clonotype itself: Just one base apart from a much larger clone, this may be a read error. The chain employs TRBV5-6 and TRBJ1-1; D remains unclear. The CDR3 sequence is 14 residues long. Trimming took 3 bases from V and 4 from J, leaving 13 bases between them. Germline V lookup: CDR1 SGHDT, CDR2 YYEEEE. The CDR3 sequence: CASSWWVMITEAFF. The CDR3, as DNA: TGTGCCAGCAGCTGGTGGGTTATGATCACTGAAGCTTTCTTT.

This clonotype was seen more than once but under ten times. This chain links TRBV6-2 or TRBV6-3 with TRBJ1-1; the D gene is possibly TRBD1 (6 bases). Germline CDR1 reads MNHEY; CDR2 reads SVGEGT. The CDR3 totals 19 residues. With 0 bases removed from V and 0 bases from J, the gap between germline ends came to 20 bases. Here the CDR3 reads CASSYSINFLGQMNTEAFF. The CDR3 DNA sequence: TGTGCCAGCAGTTACTCGATAAATTTCCTTGGACAGATGAACACTGAAGCTTTCTTT.

In this sample, this clonotype turned up a few times. The V and J genes are TRBV5-6 and TRBJ1-6, with TRBD1 matching 9 bases. This CDR3 region has 18 residues. V was pared by 2 bases and J by 7 bases, with 13 bases of the junction left unmatched. Germline V gives CDR1 SGHDT, CDR2 YYEEEE. The CDR3 coding sequence is TGTGCCAGCAGCTTTAGTCCCACAGGGGGCGCAAGGAATTCACCCCTCCACTTT. Protein product: CASSFSPTGGARNSPLHF. Variable domain in full (rest from reference TRBV5-6 and TRBJ1-6): DAGVTQSPTHLIKTRGQQVTLRCSPKSGHDTVSWYQQALGQGPQFIFQYYEEEERQRGNFPDRFSGHQFPNYSSELNVNALLLGDSALYLCASSFSPTGGARNSPLHFGNGTRLTVT.

Remarks on this clonotype: The junction does not match germline at one end; this may be a read error. In DNA, the CDR3 is TGTGTCAGCAGCTTAAAACCCCAAGCTAGCGGGAGTTCGGAGACCCAGTACTTC. It encodes CVSSLKPQASGSSETQYF. J is TRBJ2-5 and V is TRBV7-2, with 10 bases aligning to TRBD2. The CDR3 covers 18 residues. Germline-derived CDR1 and CDR2 are SGHTA and FQGNSA.